These 3 T cell receptor beta chains were all obtained from the same sample, sequenced in a study of T cell repertoires in cytomegalovirus infection. No antigen has been identified for these receptors. TCRdb analysed the reads with MiXCR anew, one entry per CDR3 protein. Altogether about 52,000 distinct CDR3 sequences are present, 15% to 20% being singletons, with the ten largest covering around 80%. The material sequenced was CD8+ T cells from cultured PBMCs, taken from culture after CMV antigen stimulation. Source of these receptors: a human donor in good health (CMV status not recorded). Some clones in this sample may be carry-over from other donors' samples.

This clonotype has a handful of counts. This sequence joins TRBV7-8 and TRBJ2-1, with a possible D match to TRBD2 (5 bases). V was trimmed by 6 bases and J by 8 bases, leaving 23 bases between them. Germline lookup yields CDR1 SGHVS and CDR2 FQNEAQ. The CDR3 has 16 residues. CDR3 nucleotide sequence: TGTGCCAGCAGGACGTCCGCGGGTAGACTGGGCTATGAGCAGTTCTTC. Encoded protein: CASRTSAGRLGYEQFF.

The chain employs TRBV7-9 and TRBJ2-3; D gene unclear. Germline CDR1 is SEHNR and CDR2 is FQNEAQ (reference sequence). V was cut by 3 bases and J by 8 bases, with 9 bases left in between. The CDR3 covers 12 residues. The CDR3 coding sequence is TGTGCCAGCAGCTTGGCCGCAGGTACGCAGTATTTT. The encoded protein is CASSLAAGTQYF.

The rearrangement uses TRBV7-9 and TRBJ2-6; 7 bases align to TRBD1. Germline CDR1 is SEHNR and CDR2 is FQNEAQ (reference sequence). The CDR3 has 19 amino acids. V trimming: 3 bases; J trimming: 5 bases; junction bases outside the gene matches: 16. The CDR3 nucleotides read TGTGCCAGCAGCTTTTTAACAGGGGCGGCACTCGGGAGGGCCAACGTCCTGACTTTC. Residues: CASSFLTGAALGRANVLTF. The whole variable domain, filled in from reference TRBV7-9 and TRBJ2-6, reads DTGVSQNPRHKITKRGQNVTFRCDPISEHNRLYWYRQTLGQGPEFLTYFQNEAQLEKSRLLSDRFSAERPKGSFSTLEIQRTEQGDSAMYLCASSFLTGAALGRANVLTFGAGSRLTVL.